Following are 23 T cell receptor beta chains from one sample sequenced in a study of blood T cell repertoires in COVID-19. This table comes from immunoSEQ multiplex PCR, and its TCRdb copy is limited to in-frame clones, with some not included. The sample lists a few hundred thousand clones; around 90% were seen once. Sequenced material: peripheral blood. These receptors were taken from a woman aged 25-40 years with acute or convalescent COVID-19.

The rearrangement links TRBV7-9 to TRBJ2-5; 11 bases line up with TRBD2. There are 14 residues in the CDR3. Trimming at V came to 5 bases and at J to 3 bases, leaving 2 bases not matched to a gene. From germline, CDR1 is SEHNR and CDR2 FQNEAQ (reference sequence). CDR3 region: CASSVLAGEETQYF. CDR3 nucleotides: TGTGCCAGCAGCGTACTAGCGGGAGAAGAGACCCAGTACTTC.

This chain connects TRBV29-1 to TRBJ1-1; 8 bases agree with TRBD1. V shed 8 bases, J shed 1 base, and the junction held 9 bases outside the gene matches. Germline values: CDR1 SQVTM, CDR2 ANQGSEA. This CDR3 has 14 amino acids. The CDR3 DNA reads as TGCAGCTTCTGTTGGGGGACAGGGAACACTGAAGCTTTCTTT. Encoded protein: CSFCWGTGNTEAFF.

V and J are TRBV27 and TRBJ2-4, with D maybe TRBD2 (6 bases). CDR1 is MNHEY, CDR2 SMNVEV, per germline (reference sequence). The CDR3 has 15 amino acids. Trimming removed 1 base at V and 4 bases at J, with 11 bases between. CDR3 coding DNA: TGTGCCAGCAGTTTATATCCAGGGAGGAAAAACATTCAGTACTTC. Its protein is CASSLYPGRKNIQYF.

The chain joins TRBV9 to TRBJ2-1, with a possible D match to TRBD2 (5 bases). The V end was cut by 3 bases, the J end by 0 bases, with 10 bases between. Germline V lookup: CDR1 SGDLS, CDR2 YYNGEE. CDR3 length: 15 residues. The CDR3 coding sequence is TGTGCCAGCAGCGGTAGCGCACACTCCTACAATGAGCAGTTCTTC. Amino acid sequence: CASSGSAHSYNEQFF.

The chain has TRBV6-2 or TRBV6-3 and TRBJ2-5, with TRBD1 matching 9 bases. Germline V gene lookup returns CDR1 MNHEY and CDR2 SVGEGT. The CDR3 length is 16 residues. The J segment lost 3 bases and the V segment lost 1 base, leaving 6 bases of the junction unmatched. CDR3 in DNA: TGTGCCAGCAGTTACTGGGACAGGGCTGTTGAAGAGACCCAGTACTTC. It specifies CASSYWDRAVEETQYF.

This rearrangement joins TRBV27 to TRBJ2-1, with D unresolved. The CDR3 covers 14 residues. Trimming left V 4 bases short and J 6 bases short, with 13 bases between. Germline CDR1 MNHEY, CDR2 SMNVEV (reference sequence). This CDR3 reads CASSSFVEINEQFF. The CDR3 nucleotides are TGTGCCAGCAGTTCTTTTGTTGAGATCAATGAGCAGTTCTTC.

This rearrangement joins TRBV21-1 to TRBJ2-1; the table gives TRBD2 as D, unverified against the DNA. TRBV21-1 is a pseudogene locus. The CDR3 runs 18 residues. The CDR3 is CASSKGGDCFSSANEQFF. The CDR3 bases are TGTGCCAGCAGCAAAGGCGGGGACTGCTTCTCGTCCGCCAATGAGCAGTTCTTC.

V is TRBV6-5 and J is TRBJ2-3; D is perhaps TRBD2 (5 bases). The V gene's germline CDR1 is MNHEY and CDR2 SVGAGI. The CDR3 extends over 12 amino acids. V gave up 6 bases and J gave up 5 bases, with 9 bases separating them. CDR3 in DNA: TGTGCCAGCAGCAAACTAGGAGATACGCAGTATTTT. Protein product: CASSKLGDTQYF.

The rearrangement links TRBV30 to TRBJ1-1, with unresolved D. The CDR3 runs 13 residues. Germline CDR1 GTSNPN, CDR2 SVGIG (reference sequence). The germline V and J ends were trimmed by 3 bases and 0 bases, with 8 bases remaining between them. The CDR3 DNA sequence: TGTGCCTGGAGGCAACAAATGAACACTGAAGCTTTCTTT. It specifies CAWRQQMNTEAFF.

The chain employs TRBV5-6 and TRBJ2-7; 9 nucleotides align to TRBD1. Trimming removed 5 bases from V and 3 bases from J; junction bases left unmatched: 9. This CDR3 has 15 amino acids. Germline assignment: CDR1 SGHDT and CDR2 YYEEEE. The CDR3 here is CASRNTGGPHYEQYF. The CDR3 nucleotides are TGTGCCAGCAGGAATACAGGGGGCCCCCACTACGAGCAGTACTTC.

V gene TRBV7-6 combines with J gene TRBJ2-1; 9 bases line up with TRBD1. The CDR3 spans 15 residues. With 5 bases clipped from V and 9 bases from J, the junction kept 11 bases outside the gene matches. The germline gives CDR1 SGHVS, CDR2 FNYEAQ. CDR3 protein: CASSPPGTGNTEQFF. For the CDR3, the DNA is TGTGCCAGCAGCCCACCCGGGACAGGGAATACTGAGCAGTTCTTC.

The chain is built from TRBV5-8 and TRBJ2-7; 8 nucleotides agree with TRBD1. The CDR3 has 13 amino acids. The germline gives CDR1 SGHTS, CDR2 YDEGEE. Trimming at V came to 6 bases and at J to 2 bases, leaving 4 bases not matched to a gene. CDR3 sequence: CASTQDRAYEQYF. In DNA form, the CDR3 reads TGTGCCAGCACCCAGGACAGGGCCTACGAGCAGTACTTC.

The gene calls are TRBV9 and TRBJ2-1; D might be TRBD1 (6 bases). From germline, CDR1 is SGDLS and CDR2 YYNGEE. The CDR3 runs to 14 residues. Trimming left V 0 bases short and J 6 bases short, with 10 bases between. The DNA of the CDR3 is TGTGCCAGCAGCGTAGCAGCAGGGGCCAATGAGCAGTTCTTC. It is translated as CASSVAAGANEQFF.

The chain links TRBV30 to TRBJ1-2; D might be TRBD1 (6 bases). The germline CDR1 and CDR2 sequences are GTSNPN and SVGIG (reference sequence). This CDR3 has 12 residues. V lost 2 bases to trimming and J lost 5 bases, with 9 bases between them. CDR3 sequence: CAWSSTGYGYTF. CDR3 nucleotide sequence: TGTGCCTGGAGTTCGACAGGTTATGGCTACACCTTC.

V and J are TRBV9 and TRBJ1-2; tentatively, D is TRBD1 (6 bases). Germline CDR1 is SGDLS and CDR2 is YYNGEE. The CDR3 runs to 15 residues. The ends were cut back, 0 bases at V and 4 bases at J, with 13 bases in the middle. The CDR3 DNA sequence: TGTGCCAGCAGCGTAGGGCAGACAGGCCTCTATGGCTACACCTTC. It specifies CASSVGQTGLYGYTF.

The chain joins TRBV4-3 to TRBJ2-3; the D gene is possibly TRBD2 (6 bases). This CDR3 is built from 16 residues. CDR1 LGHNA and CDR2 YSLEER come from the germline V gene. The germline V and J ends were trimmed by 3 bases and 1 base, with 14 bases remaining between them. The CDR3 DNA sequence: TGCGCCAGCAGCCAGGGTGGCCCTAGCGGCACAGATACGCAGTATTTT. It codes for CASSQGGPSGTDTQYF.

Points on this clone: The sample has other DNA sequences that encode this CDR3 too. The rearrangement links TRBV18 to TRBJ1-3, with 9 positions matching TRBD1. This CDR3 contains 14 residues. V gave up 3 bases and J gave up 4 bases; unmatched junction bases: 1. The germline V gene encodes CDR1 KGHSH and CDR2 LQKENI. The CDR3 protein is CASSPGQGGNTIYF. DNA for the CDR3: TGTGCCAGCTCACCGGGACAGGGAGGAAACACCATATATTTT.

CDR3 residues: CASGTGTENYGYTF. CDR3 sequence (DNA): TGTGCCAGCGGAACCGGGACAGAGAACTATGGCTACACCTTC. The gene calls are TRBV24-1 and TRBJ1-2, with 7 bases matching TRBD1. Looked up from germline, CDR1 is KGHDR and CDR2 is SFDVKD. The junction had 10 bases not matched to a gene; V was cut back by 11 bases and J by 2 bases. The CDR3 runs to 14 residues.

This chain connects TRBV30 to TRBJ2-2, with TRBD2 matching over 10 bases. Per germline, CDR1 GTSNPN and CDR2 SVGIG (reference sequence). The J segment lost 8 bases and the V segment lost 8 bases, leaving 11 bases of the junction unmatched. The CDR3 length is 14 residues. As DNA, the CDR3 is TGTGCCCGGGGAGGGCCTAGCGGGAGTGGGGAGCTGTTTTTT. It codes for CARGGPSGSGELFF. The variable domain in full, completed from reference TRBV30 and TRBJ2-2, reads SQTIHQWPATLVQPVGSPLSLECTVEGTSNPNLYWYRQAAGRGLQLLFYSVGIGQISSEVPQNLSASRPQDRQFILSSKKLLLSDSGFYLCARGGPSGSGELFFGEGSRLTVL.

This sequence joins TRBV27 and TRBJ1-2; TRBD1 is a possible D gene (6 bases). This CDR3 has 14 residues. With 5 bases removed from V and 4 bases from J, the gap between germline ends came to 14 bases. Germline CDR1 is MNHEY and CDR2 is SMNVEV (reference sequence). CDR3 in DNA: TGTGCCAGCAGTAGGGCACAGGGTTCCTATGGCTACACCTTC. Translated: CASSRAQGSYGYTF.

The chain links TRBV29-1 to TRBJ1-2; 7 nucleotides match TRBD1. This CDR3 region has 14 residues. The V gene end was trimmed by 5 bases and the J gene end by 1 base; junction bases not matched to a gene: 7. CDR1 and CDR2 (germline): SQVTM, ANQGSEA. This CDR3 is CSVLSGQRNYGYTF. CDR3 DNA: TGCAGCGTTCTGTCGGGACAGCGTAACTATGGCTACACCTTC.

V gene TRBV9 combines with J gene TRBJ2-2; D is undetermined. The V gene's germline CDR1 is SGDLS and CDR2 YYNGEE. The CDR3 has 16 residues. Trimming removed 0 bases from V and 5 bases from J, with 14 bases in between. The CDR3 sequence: CASSVGLAASTGELFF. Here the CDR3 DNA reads TGTGCCAGCAGCGTAGGGTTGGCGGCCAGTACCGGGGAGCTGTTTTTT.

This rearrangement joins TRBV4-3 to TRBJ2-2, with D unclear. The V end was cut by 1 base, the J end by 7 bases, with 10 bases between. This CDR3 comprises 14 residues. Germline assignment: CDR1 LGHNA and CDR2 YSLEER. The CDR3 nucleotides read TGCGCCAGCAGCCAAGCCTCAGGCTTCGGGGAGCTGTTTTTT. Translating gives CASSQASGFGELFF.